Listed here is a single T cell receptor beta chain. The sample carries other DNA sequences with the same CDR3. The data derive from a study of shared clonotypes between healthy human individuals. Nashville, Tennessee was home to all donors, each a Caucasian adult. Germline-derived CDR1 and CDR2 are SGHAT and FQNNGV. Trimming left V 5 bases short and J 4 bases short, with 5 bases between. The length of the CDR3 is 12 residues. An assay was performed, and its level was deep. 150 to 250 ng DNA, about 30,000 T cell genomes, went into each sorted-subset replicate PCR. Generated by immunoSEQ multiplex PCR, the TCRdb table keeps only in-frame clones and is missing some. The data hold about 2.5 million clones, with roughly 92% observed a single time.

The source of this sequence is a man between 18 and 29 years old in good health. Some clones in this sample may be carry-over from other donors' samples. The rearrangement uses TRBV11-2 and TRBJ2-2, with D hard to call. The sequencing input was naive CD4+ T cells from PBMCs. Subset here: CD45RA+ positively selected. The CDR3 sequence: CASSPSTGELFF. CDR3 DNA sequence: TGTGCCAGCAGCCCCTCCACCGGGGAGCTGTTTTTT.